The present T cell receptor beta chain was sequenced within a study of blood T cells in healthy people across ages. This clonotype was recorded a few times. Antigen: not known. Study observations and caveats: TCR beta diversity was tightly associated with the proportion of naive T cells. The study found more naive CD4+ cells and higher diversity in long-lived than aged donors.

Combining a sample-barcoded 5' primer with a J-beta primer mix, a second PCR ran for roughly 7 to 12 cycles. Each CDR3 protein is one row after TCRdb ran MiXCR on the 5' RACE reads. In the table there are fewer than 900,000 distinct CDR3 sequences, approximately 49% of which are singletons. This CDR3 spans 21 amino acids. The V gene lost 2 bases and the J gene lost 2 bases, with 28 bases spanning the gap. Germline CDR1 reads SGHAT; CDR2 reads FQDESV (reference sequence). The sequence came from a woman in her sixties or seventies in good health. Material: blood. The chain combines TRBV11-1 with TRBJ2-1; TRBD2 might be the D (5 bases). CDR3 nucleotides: TGTGCCAGCAGCTTAACTCCGGGTGGGAGCATTAGGTCGGGAACCTACAATGAGCAGTTCTTC. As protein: CASSLTPGGSIRSGTYNEQFF.